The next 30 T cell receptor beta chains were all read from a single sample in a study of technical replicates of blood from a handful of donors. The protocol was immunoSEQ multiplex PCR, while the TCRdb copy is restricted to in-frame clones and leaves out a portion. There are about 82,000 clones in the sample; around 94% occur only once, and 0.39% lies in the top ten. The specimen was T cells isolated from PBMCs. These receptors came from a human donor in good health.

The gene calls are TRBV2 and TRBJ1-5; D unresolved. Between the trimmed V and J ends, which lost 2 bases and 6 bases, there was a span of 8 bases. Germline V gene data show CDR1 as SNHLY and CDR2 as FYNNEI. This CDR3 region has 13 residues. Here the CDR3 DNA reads TGTGCCAGCAGTGAAATGAGGGTTCAGCCCCAGCATTTT. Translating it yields CASSEMRVQPQHF.

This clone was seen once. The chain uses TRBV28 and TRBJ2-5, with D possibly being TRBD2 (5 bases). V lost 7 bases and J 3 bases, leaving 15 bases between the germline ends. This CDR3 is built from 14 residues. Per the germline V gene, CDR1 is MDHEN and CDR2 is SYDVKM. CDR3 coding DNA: TGTGCCAGCACGGACCCGTGGGGAGAAGAGACCCAGTACTTC. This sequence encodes CASTDPWGEETQYF. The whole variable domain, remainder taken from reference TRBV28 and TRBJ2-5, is DVKVTQSSRYLVKRTGEKVFLECVQDMDHENMFWYRQDPGLGLRLIYFSYDVKMKEKGDIPEGYSVSREKKERFSLILESASTNQTSMYLCASTDPWGEETQYFGPGTRLLVL.

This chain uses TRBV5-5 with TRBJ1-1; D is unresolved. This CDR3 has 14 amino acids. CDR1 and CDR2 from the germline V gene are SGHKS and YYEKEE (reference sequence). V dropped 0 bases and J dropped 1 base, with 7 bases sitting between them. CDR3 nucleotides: TGTGCCAGCAGCTTGGTCACAGAGAACACTGAAGCTTTCTTT. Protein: CASSLVTENTEAFF.

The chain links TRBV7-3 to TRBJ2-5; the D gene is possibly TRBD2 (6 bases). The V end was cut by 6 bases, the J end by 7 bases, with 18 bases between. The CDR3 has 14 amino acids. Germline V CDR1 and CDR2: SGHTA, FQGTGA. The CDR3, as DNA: TGTGCCAGCAGTTTGGGCGGCGGGACTGGGACCCAGTACTTC. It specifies CASSLGGGTGTQYF.

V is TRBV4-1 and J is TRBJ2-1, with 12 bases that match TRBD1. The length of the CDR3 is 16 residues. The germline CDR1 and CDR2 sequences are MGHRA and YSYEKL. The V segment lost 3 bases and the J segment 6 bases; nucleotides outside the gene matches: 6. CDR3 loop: CASSQAGTGGPNEQFF. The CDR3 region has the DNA TGCGCCAGCAGCCAGGCCGGGACAGGGGGCCCCAATGAGCAGTTCTTC.

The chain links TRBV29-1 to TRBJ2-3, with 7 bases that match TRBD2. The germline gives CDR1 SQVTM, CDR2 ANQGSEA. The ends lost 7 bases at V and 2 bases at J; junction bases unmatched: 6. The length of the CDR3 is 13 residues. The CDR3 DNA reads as TGCAGCGCGACTAGCTCTCACACAGATACGCAGTATTTT. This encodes CSATSSHTDTQYF.

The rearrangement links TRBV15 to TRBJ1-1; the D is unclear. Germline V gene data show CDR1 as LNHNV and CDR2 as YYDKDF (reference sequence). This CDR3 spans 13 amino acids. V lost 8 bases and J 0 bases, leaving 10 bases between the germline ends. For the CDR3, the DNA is TGTGCCACCGGAGTTAACATGAACACTGAAGCTTTCTTT. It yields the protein CATGVNMNTEAFF.

The CDR3, as DNA: TGTGCCAGCAGCATCCTGACTAGCTCCTACAATGAGCAGTTCTTC. It encodes CASSILTSSYNEQFF. The genes are TRBV13 and TRBJ2-1, with D tentatively TRBD2 (6 bases). The CDR3 contains 15 residues. Germline CDR1 is PRHDT and CDR2 is FYEKMQ (reference sequence). Between the trimmed V and J ends, which lost 5 bases and 0 bases, there was a span of 11 bases. The whole variable domain, filled in from reference TRBV13 and TRBJ2-1, reads AAGVIQSPRHLIKEKRETATLKCYPIPRHDTVYWYQQGPGQDPQFLISFYEKMQSDKGSIPDRFSAQQFSDYHSELNMSSLELGDSALYFCASSILTSSYNEQFFGPGTRLTVL.

The CDR3 loop is CATPTGTGENYGYTF. For the CDR3, the DNA is TGTGCCACCCCAACAGGGACAGGGGAGAACTATGGCTACACCTTC. The chain couples TRBV9 to TRBJ1-2; 10 nucleotides match TRBD1. The CDR3 is 15 residues long. The junction had 10 bases not matched to a gene; V was cut back by 9 bases and J by 2 bases. Germline lookup yields CDR1 SGDLS and CDR2 YYNGEE.

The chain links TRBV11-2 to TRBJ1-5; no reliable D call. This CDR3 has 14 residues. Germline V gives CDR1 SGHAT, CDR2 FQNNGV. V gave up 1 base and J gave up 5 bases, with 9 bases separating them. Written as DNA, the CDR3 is TGTGCCAGCAGCTTAGCAGGTGGCGATCAGCCCCAGCATTTT. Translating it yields CASSLAGGDQPQHF.

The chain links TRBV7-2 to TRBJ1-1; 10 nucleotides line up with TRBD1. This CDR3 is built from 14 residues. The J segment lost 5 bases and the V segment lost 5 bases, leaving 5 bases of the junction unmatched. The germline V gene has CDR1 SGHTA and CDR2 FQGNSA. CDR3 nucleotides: TGTGCCAGCAGCCTGGACAGGGGGGGAACTGAAGCTTTCTTT. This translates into CASSLDRGGTEAFF.

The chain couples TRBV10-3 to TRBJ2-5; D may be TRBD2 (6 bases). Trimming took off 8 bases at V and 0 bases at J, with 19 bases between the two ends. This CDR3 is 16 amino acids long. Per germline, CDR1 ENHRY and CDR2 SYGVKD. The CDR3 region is CAIGGFGGGYQETQYF. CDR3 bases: TGTGCCATCGGGGGGTTCGGCGGAGGGTACCAAGAGACCCAGTACTTC.

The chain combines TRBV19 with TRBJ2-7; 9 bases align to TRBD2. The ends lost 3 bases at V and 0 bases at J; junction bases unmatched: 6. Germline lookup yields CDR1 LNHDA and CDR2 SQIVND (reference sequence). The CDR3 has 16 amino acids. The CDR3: CASSIDLAGSSYEQYF. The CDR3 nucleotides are TGTGCCAGTAGTATCGACCTAGCGGGGAGCTCCTACGAGCAGTACTTC. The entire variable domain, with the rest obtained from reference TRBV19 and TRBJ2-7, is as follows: DGGITQSPKYLFRKEGQNVTLSCEQNLNHDAMYWYRQDPGQGLRLIYYSQIVNDFQKGDIAEGYSVSREKKESFPLTVTSAQKNPTAFYLCASSIDLAGSSYEQYFGPGTRLTVT.

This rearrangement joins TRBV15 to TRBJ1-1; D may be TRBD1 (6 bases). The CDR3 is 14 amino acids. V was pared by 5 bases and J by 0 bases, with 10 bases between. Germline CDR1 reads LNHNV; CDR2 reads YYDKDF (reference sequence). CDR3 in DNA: TGTGCCACCAGCCTGACAGGATTGAACACTGAAGCTTTCTTT. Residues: CATSLTGLNTEAFF.

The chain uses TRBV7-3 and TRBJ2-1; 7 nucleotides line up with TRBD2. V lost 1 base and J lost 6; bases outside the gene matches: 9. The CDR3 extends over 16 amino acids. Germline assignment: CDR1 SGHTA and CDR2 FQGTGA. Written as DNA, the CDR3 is TGTGCCAGCAGCTTAAGCGGGGGAGCGAATGTCAATGAGCAGTTCTTC. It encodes CASSLSGGANVNEQFF.

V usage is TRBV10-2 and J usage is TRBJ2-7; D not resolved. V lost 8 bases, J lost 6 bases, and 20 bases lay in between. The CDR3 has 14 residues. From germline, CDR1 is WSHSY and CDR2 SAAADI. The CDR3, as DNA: TGCGCCAGCCACGGCGATGTGTATCCTAGCGAGCAGTACTTC. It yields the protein CASHGDVYPSEQYF.

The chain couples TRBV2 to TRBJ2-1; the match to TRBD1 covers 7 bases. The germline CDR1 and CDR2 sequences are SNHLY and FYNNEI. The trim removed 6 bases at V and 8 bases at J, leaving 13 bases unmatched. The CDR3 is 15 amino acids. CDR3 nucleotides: TGTGCCAGCAGACCGTCGGGACAGCAGTATTATGAGCAGTTCTTC. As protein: CASRPSGQQYYEQFF. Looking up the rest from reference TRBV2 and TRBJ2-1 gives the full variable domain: EPEVTQTPSHQVTQMGQEVILRCVPISNHLYFYWYRQILGQKVEFLVSFYNNEISEKSEIFDDQFSVERPDGSNFTLKIRSTKLEDSAMYFCASRPSGQQYYEQFFGPGTRLTVL.

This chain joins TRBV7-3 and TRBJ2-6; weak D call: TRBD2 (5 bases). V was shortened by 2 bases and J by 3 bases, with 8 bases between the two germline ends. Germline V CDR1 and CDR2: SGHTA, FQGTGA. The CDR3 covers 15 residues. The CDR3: CASSLEGNGANVLTF. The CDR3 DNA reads TGTGCCAGCAGCTTAGAGGGCAATGGGGCCAACGTCCTGACTTTC. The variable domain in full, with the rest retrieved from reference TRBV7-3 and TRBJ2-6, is GAGVSQTPSNKVTEKGKYVELRCDPISGHTALYWYRQSLGQGPEFLIYFQGTGAADDSGLPNDRFFAVRPEGSVSTLKIQRTERGDSAVYLCASSLEGNGANVLTFGAGSRLTVL.

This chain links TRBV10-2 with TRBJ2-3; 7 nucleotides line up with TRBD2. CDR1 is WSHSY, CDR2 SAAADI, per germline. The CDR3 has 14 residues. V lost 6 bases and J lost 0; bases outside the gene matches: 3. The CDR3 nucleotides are TGCGCCAGCAGGTGGGGGGGTAGCACAGATACGCAGTATTTT. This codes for CASRWGGSTDTQYF.

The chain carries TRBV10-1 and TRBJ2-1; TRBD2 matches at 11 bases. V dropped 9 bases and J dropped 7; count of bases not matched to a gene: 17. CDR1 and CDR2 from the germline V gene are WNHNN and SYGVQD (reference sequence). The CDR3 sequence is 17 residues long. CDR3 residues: CASINFSGRALKNEQFF. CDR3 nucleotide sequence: TGCGCCAGTATCAACTTTAGCGGGAGGGCTCTTAAGAATGAGCAGTTCTTC.

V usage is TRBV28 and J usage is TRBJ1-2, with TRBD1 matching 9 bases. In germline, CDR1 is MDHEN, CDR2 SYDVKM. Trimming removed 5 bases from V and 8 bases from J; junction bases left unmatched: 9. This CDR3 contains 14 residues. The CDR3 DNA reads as TGTGCCAGCAGTCCTTGGACAGGGGTGGGAGGCTACACCTTC. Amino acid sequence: CASSPWTGVGGYTF.

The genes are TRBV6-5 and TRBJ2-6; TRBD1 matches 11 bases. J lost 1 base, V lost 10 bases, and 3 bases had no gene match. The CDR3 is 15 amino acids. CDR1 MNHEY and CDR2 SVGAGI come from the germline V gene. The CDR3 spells CATRDRGSGANVLTF. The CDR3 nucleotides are TGTGCCACAAGGGACAGGGGGTCTGGGGCCAACGTCCTGACTTTC.

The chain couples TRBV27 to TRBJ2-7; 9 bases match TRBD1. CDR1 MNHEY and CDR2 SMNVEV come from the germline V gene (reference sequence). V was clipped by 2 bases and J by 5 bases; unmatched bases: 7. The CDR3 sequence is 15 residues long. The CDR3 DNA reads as TGTGCCAGCAGTTTACTTGGGACAGGGAGAAACGAGCAGTACTTC. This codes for CASSLLGTGRNEQYF.

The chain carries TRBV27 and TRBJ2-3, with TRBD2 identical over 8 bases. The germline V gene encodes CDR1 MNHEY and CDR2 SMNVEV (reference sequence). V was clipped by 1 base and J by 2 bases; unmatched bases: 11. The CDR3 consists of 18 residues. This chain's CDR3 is CASSLLAISGTTTDTQYF. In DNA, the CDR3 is TGTGCCAGCAGTTTATTAGCCATTAGCGGGACGACCACAGATACGCAGTATTTT.

This CDR3 is CASSEGTGLDTQYF. The CDR3 DNA reads as TGTGCCAGCAGTGAAGGGACAGGGTTAGATACGCAGTATTTT. The rearrangement links TRBV6-1 to TRBJ2-3; 8 bases match TRBD1. With 1 base clipped from V and 5 bases from J, the junction kept 2 bases outside the gene matches. The CDR3 covers 14 residues. Germline V CDR1 and CDR2: MNHNS, SASEGT.

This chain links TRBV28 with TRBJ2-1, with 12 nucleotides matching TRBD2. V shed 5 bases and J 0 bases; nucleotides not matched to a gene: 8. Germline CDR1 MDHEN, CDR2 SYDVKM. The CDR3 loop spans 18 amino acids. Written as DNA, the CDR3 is TGTGCCAGCAGTCTACTAGCGGGAGGAGGTAGCTCCTACAATGAGCAGTTCTTC. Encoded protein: CASSLLAGGGSSYNEQFF.

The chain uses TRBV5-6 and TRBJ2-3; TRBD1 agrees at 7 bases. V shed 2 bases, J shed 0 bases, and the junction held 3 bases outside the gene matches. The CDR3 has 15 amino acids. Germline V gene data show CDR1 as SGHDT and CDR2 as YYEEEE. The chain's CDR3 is CASSLGGGSTDTQYF. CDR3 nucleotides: TGTGCCAGCAGCTTAGGGGGCGGGAGCACAGATACGCAGTATTTT.

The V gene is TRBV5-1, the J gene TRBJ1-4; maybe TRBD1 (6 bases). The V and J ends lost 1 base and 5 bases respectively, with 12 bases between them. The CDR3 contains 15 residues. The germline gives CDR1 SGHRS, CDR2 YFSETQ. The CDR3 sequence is CASSLRAGANEKLFF. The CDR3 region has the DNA TGCGCCAGCAGCTTGAGAGCAGGGGCAAATGAAAAACTGTTTTTT.

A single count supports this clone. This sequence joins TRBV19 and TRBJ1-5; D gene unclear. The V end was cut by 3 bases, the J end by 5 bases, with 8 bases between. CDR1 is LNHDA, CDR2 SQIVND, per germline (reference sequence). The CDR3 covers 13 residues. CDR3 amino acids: CASSITSDQPQHF. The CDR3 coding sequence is TGTGCCAGTAGTATTACAAGCGATCAGCCCCAGCATTTT.

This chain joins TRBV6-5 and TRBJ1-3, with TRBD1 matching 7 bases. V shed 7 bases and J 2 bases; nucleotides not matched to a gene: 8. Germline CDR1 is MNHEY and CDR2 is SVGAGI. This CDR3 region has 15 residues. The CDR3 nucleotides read TGTGCCAGCAACTCCAGGGGGGTCGCTGGAAACACCATATATTTT. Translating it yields CASNSRGVAGNTIYF.